This T cell receptor (beta chain) derives from a study of cytotoxic CD8 clonotypes in ibrutinib-treated CLL. V lost 3 bases and J 7 bases, leaving 7 bases between the germline ends. Germline CDR1 DFQATT, CDR2 SNEGSKA (reference sequence). The CDR3 runs 11 residues. Repertoires were generated with immunoSEQ multiplex PCR, while TCRdb's copy carries only in-frame clones and drops some. The sample includes over 250,000 clones, 65% to 85% of them seen just once. This specimen was PBMCs, taken at disease progression, from a patient treated with ibrutinib. The receptor's source is a human donor with chronic lymphocytic leukemia. This chain joins TRBV20-1 and TRBJ2-1; no clear D gene. This CDR3 is CSASHRNEQFF. CDR3 bases: TGCAGTGCTAGTCACCGGAATGAGCAGTTCTTC.